These 26 T cell receptor beta chains originate from one sample sequenced in a study of CD8 T cells in ankylosing spondylitis. TCRdb re-derived calls from the 5' RACE reads in MiXCR, one entry per CDR3 protein. The table lists around 32,000 distinct CDR3 sequences, about 7% of them singletons. Sequenced material: blood, either unsorted or a sorted T cell fraction (not recorded which). The receptors derive from a male donor with ankylosing spondylitis or in good health (not recorded which).

This clonotype was detected a few times. This chain uses TRBV10-3 with TRBJ2-5; a weak D match, TRBD1 (6 bases). The CDR3 runs to 13 residues. The ends were cut back, 4 bases at V and 4 bases at J, with 10 bases in the middle. CDR1 ENHRY and CDR2 SYGVKD come from the germline V gene. The CDR3 spells CAISGGPPETQYF. The CDR3 region has the DNA TGTGCCATCAGTGGGGGGCCCCCAGAGACCCAGTACTTC.

The table lists this clonotype with many counts. CDR3 coding DNA: TGCAGCGTTGAAGATAGGGGACTAGCGGGAGTCAACGAGCAGTACTTC. Translation gives CSVEDRGLAGVNEQYF. The rearrangement joins TRBV29-1 to TRBJ2-7; TRBD2 matches 14 bases. The CDR3 is 16 amino acids. Germline CDR1 SQVTM, CDR2 ANQGSEA. The ends lost 0 bases at V and 5 bases at J; junction bases unmatched: 6.

This clonotype was recorded at least ten times. The chain carries TRBV20-1 and TRBJ2-7; D gene uncertain. CDR1 is DFQATT and CDR2 is SNEGSKA in the germline V gene (reference sequence). CDR3 length: 12 amino acids. Trimming took 2 bases from V and 4 from J, leaving 9 bases between them. DNA for the CDR3: TGCAGTGCTAGACCCAAACTGTACGAGCAGTACTTC. Its protein is CSARPKLYEQYF.

This clonotype was seen many times. This chain joins TRBV29-1 and TRBJ2-2, with 9 bases aligning to TRBD1. V trimming: 4 bases; J trimming: 7 bases; junction bases outside the gene matches: 4. CDR1 and CDR2 (germline): SQVTM, ANQGSEA. The CDR3 is 13 amino acids. The CDR3 loop reads CSVVTGGIGELFF. The CDR3 DNA sequence: TGCAGCGTTGTTACAGGGGGCATCGGGGAGCTGTTTTTT.

Sample share makes this clonotype medium-sized. The chain couples TRBV29-1 to TRBJ1-4; D is unresolved. Germline lookup yields CDR1 SQVTM and CDR2 ANQGSEA. The CDR3 has 13 amino acids. Trimming removed 4 bases at V and 0 bases at J, with 6 bases between. CDR3 protein: CSVVFATNEKLFF. CDR3 coding DNA: TGCAGCGTTGTGTTCGCAACTAATGAAAAACTGTTTTTT.

This clonotype has a count of ten or more. The J gene is TRBJ2-5, the V gene TRBV5-1, with D perhaps assigned TRBD1 or TRBD2 (5 bases each). Trimming took off 5 bases at V and 1 base at J, with 9 bases between the two ends. The germline V gene has CDR1 SGHRS and CDR2 YFSETQ. The CDR3 has 13 amino acids. Here the CDR3 reads CASSRDAQETQYF. The CDR3 region has the DNA TGCGCCAGCAGTAGGGACGCCCAAGAGACCCAGTACTTC.

This clonotype came up many times. This chain connects TRBV2 to TRBJ2-7; no clear D gene. The CDR3 loop spans 14 amino acids. V lost 7 bases, J lost 0 bases, and 13 bases lay in between. Looked up from germline, CDR1 is SNHLY and CDR2 is FYNNEI. The CDR3 bases are TGTGCCAGCACTGCGTACAGTCGCTCCTACGAGCAGTACTTC. Protein: CASTAYSRSYEQYF.

This clonotype was found many times. V gene TRBV5-1 combines with J gene TRBJ2-3; 12 nucleotides line up with TRBD2. The CDR3 is 14 residues long. Germline loops: CDR1 SGHRS, CDR2 YFSETQ. The V segment lost 5 bases and the J segment 6 bases; nucleotides outside the gene matches: 4. CDR3 in amino acids: CASRAGTSGDTQYF. For the CDR3, the DNA is TGCGCCAGCAGGGCCGGGACTAGCGGGGATACGCAGTATTTT.

This clonotype has a handful of counts. The CDR3 nucleotides are TGTGCCAGTAGTATAGCCTCACTAGCGGGAGCTTACAATGAGCAGTTCTTC. Its translation: CASSIASLAGAYNEQFF. The V call is TRBV19, the J call TRBJ2-1; 11 bases are a match to TRBD2. The germline V gene has CDR1 LNHDA and CDR2 SQIVND (reference sequence). The CDR3 has 17 residues. V trimming: 1 base; J trimming: 4 bases; junction bases outside the gene matches: 6.

The table lists this clonotype with a few counts. V usage is TRBV7-9 and J usage is TRBJ2-7; D unclear. In germline, CDR1 is SEHNR, CDR2 FQNEAQ (reference sequence). V lost 5 bases and J 6 bases, leaving 11 bases between the germline ends. The CDR3 runs 12 residues. The CDR3: CASSQGRGEQYF. The CDR3 nucleotides read TGTGCCAGCAGCCAAGGGCGTGGCGAGCAGTACTTC.

This clonotype was recorded at least ten times. The V call is TRBV15, the J call TRBJ2-1; 11 nucleotides line up with TRBD2. From germline, CDR1 is LNHNV and CDR2 YYDKDF (reference sequence). V shed 4 bases and J 10 bases; nucleotides not matched to a gene: 6. The CDR3 extends over 14 amino acids. The CDR3 region is CATSIVAGGYEQFF. CDR3 DNA: TGTGCCACCAGCATTGTAGCGGGAGGGTACGAGCAGTTCTTC.

This clonotype was seen only a few times. The V call is TRBV3-1, the J call TRBJ2-1; tentative D call: TRBD1 (8 bases). This CDR3 comprises 15 residues. Trimming removed 4 bases at V and 2 bases at J, with 12 bases between. Germline lookup yields CDR1 LGHDT and CDR2 YNNKEL (reference sequence). The CDR3 DNA reads as TGTGCCAGCAGCCTTACAGGGGGGGCCTACAATGAGCAGTTCTTC. Protein product: CASSLTGGAYNEQFF.

This clonotype was seen many times. CDR3 amino acids: CASSNRGGGQPQHF. The CDR3 nucleotides are TGTGCCAGCAGTAACAGGGGAGGAGGGCAGCCCCAGCATTTT. The rearrangement uses TRBV12-3 or TRBV12-4 and TRBJ1-5, with 7 nucleotides matching TRBD1. CDR3 length: 14 amino acids. V shed 5 bases, J shed 7 bases, and the junction held 8 bases outside the gene matches.

This clonotype was counted many times. The chain combines TRBV15 with TRBJ2-1; TRBD2 aligns across 9 bases. The CDR3 totals 13 residues. V was pared by 8 bases and J by 9 bases, with 8 bases of the junction left unmatched. Germline lookup yields CDR1 LNHNV and CDR2 YYDKDF (reference sequence). DNA of the CDR3: TGTGCCACCTCGGGACTAGCAAGGGTTGAGCAGTTCTTC. Protein: CATSGLARVEQFF.

This clonotype was observed a few times. The chain uses TRBV7-9 and TRBJ1-2; D unresolved. The germline V gene encodes CDR1 SEHNR and CDR2 FQNEAQ (reference sequence). There are 13 residues in the CDR3. V was shortened by 1 base and J by 8 bases, with 11 bases between the two germline ends. CDR3 DNA sequence: TGTGCCAGCAGCTTAGAAACCGGGCGAGGCTACACCTTC. Amino acid sequence: CASSLETGRGYTF.

This clonotype was seen at least ten times. The chain links TRBV29-1 to TRBJ2-1, with TRBD2 matching 7 bases. The germline gives CDR1 SQVTM, CDR2 ANQGSEA. There are 13 residues in the CDR3. J was trimmed by 4 bases and V by 7 bases; bases with no gene match: 7. CDR3 loop: CSAGLGVYNEQFF. The CDR3 DNA reads TGCAGCGCAGGACTAGGGGTTTACAATGAGCAGTTCTTC.

The count of this clonotype is one. The junction departs from the called germline gene at one end, perhaps through a read error. The CDR3 DNA reads TGTGCCAGCAGGAGACAGCAGAACACTGAAGCTTCCTTC. This sequence encodes CASRRQQNTEASF. The chain has TRBV25-1 and TRBJ1-1; TRBD1 is a possible D gene (5 bases). The germline V gene has CDR1 MGHDK and CDR2 SYGVNS. The CDR3 extends over 13 amino acids.

This clonotype was observed many times. The V and J genes are TRBV20-1 and TRBJ2-7; 9 bases map to TRBD2. There are 13 residues in the CDR3. V gave up 3 bases and J gave up 5 bases; unmatched junction bases: 5. Per the germline V gene, CDR1 is DFQATT and CDR2 is SNEGSKA (reference sequence). CDR3 amino acids: CSARAGGEDEQYF. The CDR3 DNA reads TGCAGTGCTAGGGCGGGAGGGGAAGACGAGCAGTACTTC.

This clonotype was seen at least ten times. In DNA form, the CDR3 reads TGTGCCAGCAGCCAGGAGACTAGCTACCCCGGGGAGCTGTTTTTT. Amino acid sequence: CASSQETSYPGELFF. The chain carries TRBV4-2 and TRBJ2-2; 7 bases match TRBD2. V lost 3 bases to trimming and J lost 6 bases; unmatched junction nucleotides: 7. The CDR3 contains 15 residues. CDR1 is LGHNA and CDR2 is YNFKEQ in the germline V gene.

This clonotype was detected many times. The chain joins TRBV28 to TRBJ2-3; D is ambiguous. This CDR3 has 14 amino acids. CDR1 is MDHEN and CDR2 is SYDVKM in the germline V gene. Trimming pared 7 bases from V and 1 base from J, leaving 12 bases between. As DNA, the CDR3 is TGTGCCAGCATGGAGATACCAGGCACAGATACGCAGTATTTT. Its protein product is CASMEIPGTDTQYF.

This clonotype was counted only a few times. The chain couples TRBV29-1 to TRBJ1-5; D might be TRBD1 (6 bases). CDR3 length: 15 residues. Trimming shortened V by 4 bases and J by 2 bases, and 15 bases separated the two germline ends. CDR1 SQVTM and CDR2 ANQGSEA come from the germline V gene. CDR3 in amino acids: CSVVSTGLGNQPQHF. DNA for the CDR3: TGCAGCGTTGTATCTACAGGGTTGGGCAATCAGCCCCAGCATTTT. The full variable domain, rest sourced from reference TRBV29-1 and TRBJ1-5, is SAVISQKPSRDICQRGTSLTIQCQVDSQVTMMFWYRQQPGQSLTLIATANQGSEATYESGFVIDKFPISRPNLTFSTLTVSNMSPEDSSIYLCSVVSTGLGNQPQHFGDGTRLSIL.

This clonotype showed up many times. The gene calls are TRBV29-1 and TRBJ2-3; D may match TRBD1 or TRBD2 (5 bases each). Germline loops: CDR1 SQVTM, CDR2 ANQGSEA. The CDR3 consists of 13 residues. V lost 7 bases, J lost 6 bases, and 17 bases lay in between. The CDR3 DNA follows: TGCAGCGCCCAGCGGCAGGGACGGGATACGCAGTATTTT. Protein sequence: CSAQRQGRDTQYF.

This clonotype has at least ten counts. CDR3 sequence: CSAPTQGYEQYF. As DNA, the CDR3 is TGCAGTGCGCCGACCCAGGGATACGAGCAGTACTTC. The chain joins TRBV20-1 to TRBJ2-7; maybe TRBD1 (5 bases). Germline V CDR1 and CDR2: DFQATT, SNEGSKA (reference sequence). This CDR3 region has 12 residues. The V and J ends lost 6 bases and 4 bases respectively, with 13 bases between them.

This clonotype was observed at least ten times. The chain carries TRBV6-1 and TRBJ2-7; D not certain. Germline CDR1 reads MNHNS; CDR2 reads SASEGT. The CDR3 runs 15 residues. Trimming shortened V by 5 bases and J by 0 bases, and 14 bases separated the two germline ends. In DNA form, the CDR3 reads TGTGCCAGCAGTCCCGCAAAGGGCAGCTCCTACGAGCAGTACTTC. Translating gives CASSPAKGSSYEQYF.

This clonotype is large within its sample. The chain joins TRBV10-3 to TRBJ2-7; D is uncertain. Germline CDR1 and CDR2: ENHRY and SYGVKD. Trimming removed 2 bases at V and 2 bases at J, with 7 bases between. The length of the CDR3 is 13 residues. For the CDR3, the DNA is TGTGCCATCAGTGAGGGGAATGCCTACGAGCAGTACTTC. It specifies CAISEGNAYEQYF.

This clonotype showed up many times. This chain uses TRBV5-6 with TRBJ2-2; 8 nucleotides agree with TRBD2. This CDR3 is 12 amino acids long. J gave up 6 bases and V 6 bases, and 1 base lay outside the gene matches. From germline, CDR1 is SGHDT and CDR2 YYEEEE. The CDR3 is CASMRGAGELFF. The DNA for the CDR3 is TGTGCCAGCATGCGGGGGGCCGGGGAGCTGTTTTTT.